This TCR beta chain was recovered during a study of T cell responses to AZD1222 COVID-19 vaccine. In regard to this clone: No antigen is known for it.

V dropped 8 bases and J dropped 3; count of bases not matched to a gene: 6. CDR1 is SQVTM and CDR2 is ANQGSEA in the germline V gene. CDR3 size: 13 residues. Study conclusions and caveats: The donors showed a predominance of white British ancestry and of females, with possible underestimation of clonal diversity. Spike-specific TCR repertoires showed rising breadth and depth after two AZD1222 doses. No day 14 peak samples; only post-peak repertoires were characterized.

The method was immunoSEQ multiplex PCR; TCRdb's version includes in-frame clones alone and lacks a portion of them. The table lists 250,000 to 300,000 clones, around 92% of them singletons. Here the sequenced sample was peripheral blood, taken 28 days after the second AZD1222 dose. V gene TRBV29-1 combines with J gene TRBJ1-1; 10 bases align to TRBD1. The receptor's source is an adult who received the AZD1222 COVID-19 vaccine. The CDR3 sequence is CSTTGGWDTEAFF. CDR3 sequence (DNA): TGCAGCACGACAGGGGGCTGGGACACTGAAGCTTTCTTT.